The rows below give T cell receptor beta chains drawn from one sample of a study of T cells in Graves' hyperthyroidism and ophthalmopathy. TCRdb processed the multiplex PCR reads anew with MiXCR; each CDR3 protein has one entry. This table has fewer than 750,000 distinct CDR3 sequences, 35% to 55% appearing once. Sequencing was carried out using peripheral blood or thyroid tissue (not recorded which). These receptors were obtained from a young woman with Graves' hyperthyroidism. Both conserved end residues are part of each CDR3. Each record gives: V gene, J gene, clone size, CDR3 length, D gene, CDR3 protein, CDR3 DNA. A D gene is named only where the DNA matches it firmly. Expanded clones get a size class; other rows say once, few or many, or leave the size out.

v_gene: TRBV24-1; j_gene: TRBJ1-2; abundance: NA; len: 14; d_gene: TRBD1; CDR3aa: CATSDTGGRYGYTF; CDR3nt: TGTGCCACCAGTGATACAGGGGGCCGCTATGGCTACACCTTC
v_gene: TRBV13; j_gene: TRBJ2-7; abundance: NA; len: 15; d_gene: TRBD1; CDR3aa: CASSMTGTGGSEQYF; CDR3nt: TGTGCCAGCAGCATGACCGGGACAGGGGGCAGCGAGCAGTACTTC
v_gene: TRBV13; j_gene: TRBJ1-3; abundance: many; len: 16; d_gene: NA; CDR3aa: CASSRGGGNSGNTIYF; CDR3nt: TGTGCCAGCAGCCGAGGGGGGGGTAACTCTGGAAACACCATATATTTT
v_gene: TRBV9; j_gene: TRBJ2-7; abundance: many; len: 13; d_gene: NA; CDR3aa: CASSVGQEGEQYF; CDR3nt: TGTGCCAGCAGCGTAGGGCAGGAAGGTGAGCAGTACTTC
v_gene: TRBV4-1; j_gene: TRBJ1-2; abundance: NA; len: 15; d_gene: NA; CDR3aa: CASSQEPGRLYGYTF; CDR3nt: TGCGCCAGCAGCCAAGAGCCCGGCAGGCTCTATGGCTACACCTTC
v_gene: TRBV7-2; j_gene: TRBJ2-7; abundance: many; len: 13; d_gene: NA; CDR3aa: CASSLPGFGEQYF; CDR3nt: TGTGCCAGCAGCTTGCCCGGGTTCGGGGAGCAGTACTTC
v_gene: TRBV6-4; j_gene: TRBJ2-2; abundance: many; len: 15; d_gene: TRBD2; CDR3aa: CASSELSGNGGELFF; CDR3nt: TGTGCCAGCAGTGAGCTTAGCGGGAATGGCGGGGAGCTGTTTTTT
v_gene: TRBV19; j_gene: TRBJ1-2; abundance: many; len: 12; d_gene: NA; CDR3aa: CASITGGYGYTF; CDR3nt: TGTGCCAGTATCACAGGCGGCTATGGCTACACCTTC
v_gene: TRBV20-1; j_gene: TRBJ2-7; abundance: many; len: 14; d_gene: NA; CDR3aa: CSAIPVTDSYEQYF; CDR3nt: TGCAGTGCTATCCCTGTGACAGACTCCTACGAGCAGTACTTC
v_gene: TRBV7-8; j_gene: TRBJ2-7; abundance: NA; len: 19; d_gene: TRBD2; CDR3aa: CASSQDPGLAGGSTYEQYF; CDR3nt: TGTGCCAGCAGCCAAGACCCCGGACTAGCGGGAGGTTCAACCTACGAGCAGTACTTC
v_gene: TRBV29-1; j_gene: TRBJ1-3; abundance: NA; len: 13; d_gene: TRBD1; CDR3aa: CSVQGDSGNTIYF; CDR3nt: TGCAGCGTCCAGGGGGACTCTGGAAACACCATATATTTT
v_gene: TRBV15; j_gene: TRBJ1-6; abundance: NA; len: 13; d_gene: NA; CDR3aa: CATSRGTVSPLHF; CDR3nt: TGTGCCACCAGCAGAGGGACGGTCTCACCCCTCCACTTT
v_gene: TRBV7-3; j_gene: TRBJ2-5; abundance: many; len: 13; d_gene: TRBD2; CDR3aa: CASSLDPGLASYF; CDR3nt: TGTGCCAGCAGCTTAGACCCGGGACTAGCGTCGTACTTC
v_gene: TRBV2; j_gene: TRBJ1-5; abundance: NA; len: 14; d_gene: TRBD1; CDR3aa: CASSQYGQGQPQHF; CDR3nt: TGTGCCAGCAGTCAGTACGGACAGGGGCAGCCCCAGCATTTT
v_gene: TRBV15; j_gene: TRBJ1-1; abundance: many; len: 15; d_gene: NA; CDR3aa: CATSRDKAGSWEAFF; CDR3nt: TGTGCCACCAGCAGAGACAAAGCAGGGTCGTGGGAAGCTTTCTTT
v_gene: TRBV20-1; j_gene: TRBJ1-6; abundance: NA; len: 15; d_gene: NA; CDR3aa: CSEPGEAPGISPLHF; CDR3nt: TGCAGTGAACCGGGTGAGGCCCCCGGAATTTCACCCCTCCACTTT
v_gene: TRBV20-1; j_gene: TRBJ2-7; abundance: once; len: 14; d_gene: NA; CDR3aa: CSARDRLNQPQQYF; CDR3nt: TGCAGTGCTAGAGATCGGTTAAATCAGCCCCAGCAGTACTTC
v_gene: TRBV27; j_gene: TRBJ1-5; abundance: few; len: 13; d_gene: NA; CDR3aa: CATCWGASQPQHF; CDR3nt: TGTGCCACCTGCTGGGGGGCATCTCAGCCCCAGCATTTT
v_gene: TRBV20-1; j_gene: TRBJ1-2; abundance: many; len: 13; d_gene: NA; CDR3aa: CSASAGTRDGYTF; CDR3nt: TGCAGTGCTAGCGCCGGGACCCGGGATGGCTACACCTTC
v_gene: TRBV12-3/TRBV12-4; j_gene: TRBJ2-5; abundance: NA; len: 16; d_gene: NA; CDR3aa: CASSLPQGAGTDTQYF; CDR3nt: TGTGCCAGCAGTTTACCCCAGGGCGCCGGCACAGATACGCAGTACTTC
v_gene: TRBV2; j_gene: TRBJ1-1; abundance: many; len: 15; d_gene: TRBD1; CDR3aa: CASKTRGPGGTEAFF; CDR3nt: TGTGCCAGCAAAACAAGGGGGCCGGGGGGCACTGAAGCTTTCTTT